Below, 15 T cell receptor beta chains from the same sample are listed, as sequenced in a study of cytomegalovirus exposure and HLA in healthy donors. The PCR contained 60 Vbeta and 13 Jbeta primers. The repertoire was sequenced with immunoSEQ multiplex PCR; TCRdb's copy has only in-frame clones and lacks some. The profile shows roughly 190,000 clones, roughly 81% of them singletons. The sequenced sample consisted of PBMCs. The receptors were sampled from a woman in her twenties or thirties in good health and CMV-seropositive.

The chain employs TRBV30 and TRBJ2-5; possible D gene TRBD2, 5 bases. Germline CDR1 reads GTSNPN; CDR2 reads SVGIG (reference sequence). The CDR3 sequence is 13 residues long. Between the trimmed V and J ends, which lost 4 bases and 0 bases, there was a span of 9 bases. The CDR3 reads CAWNVAYQETQYF. The CDR3, as DNA: TGTGCCTGGAACGTAGCGTACCAAGAGACCCAGTACTTC.

This chain joins TRBV5-6 and TRBJ1-4; TRBD1 agrees at 9 bases. Germline trimming cut 1 base from V and 15 bases from J; bases unmatched to any gene: 10. This CDR3 is built from 14 residues. Germline CDR1 SGHDT, CDR2 YYEEEE. CDR3 loop: CASSLRDREYGLFF. Here the CDR3 DNA reads TGTGCCAGCAGCTTGCGGGACAGGGAGTATGGGTTGTTTTTT.

This chain uses TRBV19 with TRBJ1-3, with D perhaps matching TRBD1 (5 bases). This CDR3 is 13 amino acids long. V lost 6 bases, J lost 4 bases, and 10 bases lay in between. The germline gives CDR1 LNHDA, CDR2 SQIVND (reference sequence). The CDR3 bases are TGTGCCAGTAGCCAGGGTCTCGGAAACACCATATATTTT. Protein product: CASSQGLGNTIYF. Full variable domain (outside the CDR3, taken from reference TRBV19 and TRBJ1-3): DGGITQSPKYLFRKEGQNVTLSCEQNLNHDAMYWYRQDPGQGLRLIYYSQIVNDFQKGDIAEGYSVSREKKESFPLTVTSAQKNPTAFYLCASSQGLGNTIYFGEGSWLTVV.

V is TRBV6-1 and J is TRBJ2-1; 12 nucleotides line up with TRBD2. Germline V gene lookup returns CDR1 MNHNS and CDR2 SASEGT. This CDR3 spans 15 amino acids. The trim removed 3 bases at V and 9 bases at J, leaving 6 bases unmatched. The CDR3 protein is CASSDKTSGSSEQFF. The CDR3 bases are TGTGCCAGCAGTGATAAGACTAGCGGGAGTAGTGAGCAGTTCTTC.

The gene calls are TRBV28 and TRBJ1-3, with a weak D call TRBD1 (6 bases). CDR1 is MDHEN, CDR2 SYDVKM, per germline. V was shortened by 4 bases and J by 4 bases, with 11 bases between the two germline ends. The CDR3 length is 14 residues. DNA for the CDR3: TGTGCCAGCAGTTCCCAGGGGCGAGGAAACACCATATATTTT. The encoded protein is CASSSQGRGNTIYF.

This sequence joins TRBV30 and TRBJ1-1; D remains unclear. V lost 3 bases and J 3 bases, leaving 8 bases between the germline ends. CDR3 length: 12 amino acids. CDR1 is GTSNPN and CDR2 is SVGIG in the germline V gene (reference sequence). The CDR3: CAWRFGDTEAFF. The CDR3 region has the DNA TGTGCCTGGAGGTTCGGGGACACTGAAGCTTTCTTT.

This clone was found a few times. V usage is TRBV7-8 and J usage is TRBJ1-5, with a tentative D call TRBD1 (5 bases). Germline lookup yields CDR1 SGHVS and CDR2 FQNEAQ. The length of the CDR3 is 14 residues. The V end was cut by 4 bases, the J end by 4 bases, with 11 bases between. The CDR3 nucleotides are TGTGCCAGCAGCTCATTTGGGGGGAATCAGCCCCAGCATTTT. Protein sequence: CASSSFGGNQPQHF.

This clone has only a few counts. The chain joins TRBV27 to TRBJ2-1, with TRBD2 identical over 8 bases. Losses at the gene ends were 3 bases for V and 5 bases for J; bases not matched to a gene: 6. CDR1 and CDR2 (germline): MNHEY, SMNVEV (reference sequence). This CDR3 comprises 15 residues. CDR3 coding DNA: TGTGCCAGCAGTTTTGTGGCGGGAGGTCACAATGAGCAGTTCTTC. The encoded protein is CASSFVAGGHNEQFF.

V is TRBV7-2 and J is TRBJ2-3; TRBD2 matches at 12 bases. The CDR3 consists of 16 residues. J was trimmed by 0 bases and V by 6 bases; bases with no gene match: 4. In germline, CDR1 is SGHTA, CDR2 FQGNSA. In DNA form, the CDR3 reads TGTGCCAGCAGACTAACTAGCGGGGGGAGCACAGATACGCAGTATTTT. Translated: CASRLTSGGSTDTQYF.

The chain carries TRBV7-9 and TRBJ2-7; 8 nucleotides match TRBD2. V dropped 5 bases and J dropped 2; count of bases not matched to a gene: 5. Per germline, CDR1 SEHNR and CDR2 FQNEAQ (reference sequence). CDR3 size: 14 residues. CDR3 sequence (DNA): TGTGCCAGCAGCCCGGGAGGGGTCCCCTACGAGCAGTACTTC. This codes for CASSPGGVPYEQYF.

The chain uses TRBV2 and TRBJ2-7; maybe TRBD1 (6 bases). V was clipped by 3 bases and J by 0 bases, with 9 bases between them. The CDR3 covers 14 residues. Germline V gene lookup returns CDR1 SNHLY and CDR2 FYNNEI. CDR3 protein: CASSENRDSYEQYF. CDR3 coding DNA: TGTGCCAGCAGTGAGAACAGGGACTCCTACGAGCAGTACTTC.

The gene calls are TRBV2 and TRBJ1-2; D is unresolved. Trimming removed 1 base from V and 8 bases from J, with 11 bases in between. The germline V gene has CDR1 SNHLY and CDR2 FYNNEI. CDR3 length: 13 residues. The CDR3 region is CASSEVVGGGYTF. DNA for the CDR3: TGTGCCAGCAGTGAAGTAGTTGGAGGAGGCTACACCTTC.

This chain joins TRBV5-1 and TRBJ1-1; no firm D call. Per germline, CDR1 SGHRS and CDR2 YFSETQ. The germline V and J ends were trimmed by 6 bases and 0 bases, with 12 bases remaining between them. CDR3 length: 14 amino acids. Here the CDR3 DNA reads TGCGCCAGCACCCTGCGAGGAATGAACACTGAAGCTTTCTTT. Its protein product is CASTLRGMNTEAFF. Filled out from reference TRBV5-1 and TRBJ1-1, the complete variable domain reads KAGVTQTPRYLIKTRGQQVTLSCSPISGHRSVSWYQQTPGQGLQFLFEYFSETQRNKGNFPGRFSGRQFSNSRSEMNVSTLELGDSALYLCASTLRGMNTEAFFGQGTRLTVV.

V and J are TRBV19 and TRBJ1-1; 8 positions match TRBD1. This CDR3 spans 15 amino acids. Losses at the gene ends were 6 bases for V and 1 base for J; bases not matched to a gene: 7. Germline V gives CDR1 LNHDA, CDR2 SQIVND (reference sequence). The CDR3 spells CASSRQGRPNTEAFF. In DNA, the CDR3 is TGTGCCAGTAGCCGACAGGGGAGACCGAACACTGAAGCTTTCTTT.

This clone was found a few times. The chain employs TRBV4-3 and TRBJ1-2; tentative D call: TRBD1 (6 bases). CDR1 and CDR2 from the germline V gene are LGHNA and YSLEER. The CDR3 is made up of 16 amino acids. The V end lost 0 bases, the J end lost 3 bases, and 14 bases lay between the germline ends. The CDR3 spells CASSQDAGGRHYGYTF. CDR3 bases: TGCGCCAGCAGCCAAGATGCCGGGGGGCGACACTATGGCTACACCTTC.